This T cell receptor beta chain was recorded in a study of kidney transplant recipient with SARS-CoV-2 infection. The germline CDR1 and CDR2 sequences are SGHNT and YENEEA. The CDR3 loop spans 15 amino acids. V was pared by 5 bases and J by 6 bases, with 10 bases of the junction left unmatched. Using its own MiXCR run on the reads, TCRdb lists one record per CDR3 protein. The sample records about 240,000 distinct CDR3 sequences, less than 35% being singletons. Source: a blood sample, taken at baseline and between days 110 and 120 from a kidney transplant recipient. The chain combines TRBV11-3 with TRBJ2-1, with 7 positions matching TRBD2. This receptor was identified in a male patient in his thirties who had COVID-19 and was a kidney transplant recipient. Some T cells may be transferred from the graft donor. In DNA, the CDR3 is TGTGCCAGCAGCCCCGGACTAGTCAAGGGCAATGAGCAGTTCTTC. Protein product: CASSPGLVKGNEQFF.